These 7 T cell receptor beta chains were sequenced from one sample in a study of blood T cell repertoires in COVID-19. Only in-frame clones appear in the TCRdb table, and some are missing; sequencing was by immunoSEQ multiplex PCR. This table has about 140,000 clones, approximately 73% appearing once. Sequenced: peripheral blood. Every receptor here comes from a man aged 60-69 years with acute or convalescent COVID-19.

A word on this clone: The sample holds other DNA sequences that translate to the same CDR3. The rearrangement links TRBV27 to TRBJ2-7; 7 nucleotides line up with TRBD2. CDR3 length: 13 amino acids. V shed 2 bases and J 2 bases; nucleotides not matched to a gene: 0. The germline gives CDR1 MNHEY, CDR2 SMNVEV (reference sequence). The CDR3 DNA follows: TGTGCCAGCAGTTTAGGGAGGGCCTACGAGCAGTACTTC. Translation: CASSLGRAYEQYF.

The chain's CDR3 is CASSFLRDTEAFF. CDR3 nucleotides: TGTGCCAGCAGTTTCCTCCGGGACACTGAAGCTTTCTTT. The chain employs TRBV12-3 or TRBV12-4 and TRBJ1-1; D is undetermined. Deletions cut 3 bases from V and 3 bases from J, with 8 bases between. The CDR3 is 13 residues long.

The chain has TRBV11-3 and TRBJ2-7; the match to TRBD2 covers 10 bases. The J segment lost 2 bases and the V segment lost 1 base, leaving 2 bases of the junction unmatched. Germline V lookup: CDR1 SGHNT, CDR2 YENEEA. There are 15 residues in the CDR3. CDR3 bases: TGTGCCAGCAGCTTAGGGACTAGCGGTACCTACGAGCAGTACTTC. It yields the protein CASSLGTSGTYEQYF.

This chain joins TRBV7-2 and TRBJ1-1; no reliable D call. The CDR3 loop spans 13 amino acids. Germline assignment: CDR1 SGHTA and CDR2 FQGNSA. V was pared by 2 bases and J by 1 base, with 5 bases between. CDR3 protein: CASSLYRNTEAFF. In DNA form, the CDR3 reads TGTGCCAGCAGCTTATATCGGAACACTGAAGCTTTCTTT.

The chain has TRBV7-6 and TRBJ2-2, with no clear D. The CDR3 sequence is 13 residues long. Germline V gives CDR1 SGHVS, CDR2 FNYEAQ. V gave up 1 base and J gave up 6 bases, with 6 bases separating them. CDR3 bases: TGTGCCAGCAGCTTAGAGTGGCCCGGGGAGCTGTTTTTT. The encoded protein is CASSLEWPGELFF. Full variable domain (outside the CDR3, taken from reference TRBV7-6 and TRBJ2-2): GAGVSQSPRYKVTKRGQDVALRCDPISGHVSLYWYRQALGQGPEFLTYFNYEAQQDKSGLPNDRFSAERPEGSISTLTIQRTEQRDSAMYRCASSLEWPGELFFGEGSRLTVL.

This clone appeared many times. The J gene is TRBJ2-2, the V gene TRBV5-6; TRBD2 matches 9 bases. With V trimmed by 4 bases and J by 5 bases, 9 bases remained unmatched. The CDR3 contains 16 residues. Germline CDR1 reads SGHDT; CDR2 reads YYEEEE. The CDR3 loop reads CASSPEAGGETGELFF. The DNA for the CDR3 is TGTGCCAGCAGCCCGGAGGCGGGGGGGGAAACCGGGGAGCTGTTTTTT.

The chain carries TRBV5-1 and TRBJ2-3; 15 nucleotides line up with TRBD2. Germline V gene data show CDR1 as SGHRS and CDR2 as YFSETQ. The CDR3 has 17 amino acids. This CDR3 is CAPRGLAGGENTDTQYF. As DNA, the CDR3 is TGCGCGCCAAGGGGACTAGCGGGGGGCGAGAACACAGATACGCAGTATTTT.